This T cell receptor (beta chain) originates from a study of response to subunit inactivated influenza vaccine (dated by TCRdb to the late 2010s). Context from the whole study: The study used deep quantitative T cell receptor repertoire profiling to track responses to a trivalent subunit inactivated influenza vaccine. Findings and caveats that apply to the study as a whole: The authors suggested that each seasonal influenza vaccination may recruit only a limited number of new T cells.

The CDR3 covers 19 residues, taking in both the cysteine and the phenylalanine. Only the CDR3 portion is preserved as DNA: 57 bases, with reading frame beginning at the first base. CDR1 and CDR2, looked up from the germline V gene (reference sequence), are MNHNY and SVGAGI. Unmatched junction bases come to 10, with V trimmed by 3 bases and J by 1 base. With respect to this clonotype: The antigen it recognizes is unknown. No base-level quality is on record; no much larger clone is a single base apart.

Library method: RT-PCR. For sequencing, an Illumina HiSeq 2500 was employed. The public sequencing data were trimmed at Q25 with fastp and processed into clonotypes with MiXCR by TCRdb, which kept only in-frame beta chains. When rows share a CDR3 protein, they turn into one entry using the most common DNA and genes. The sample data list 550,000 to 800,000 distinct CDR3 sequences, and about 15% of these were observed just once. The top ten constitute around 6.5% of the sample. The V gene is TRBV6-6 and the J gene is TRBJ2-7; 15 bases in the middle match TRBD2. The sequences come from PBMCs from blood, collected roughly 15 days before vaccination. The clonotype was recovered from a man aged 50 to 60 who received an inactivated influenza vaccine. Donor details come from another sample of the same person, matched by shared clones. The nucleotide sequence is given as TGTGCCAGCAGTTATGGTCTCGGGACTAGCGGGAGGTTATCCTACGAGCAGTACTTC. This is translated as CASSYGLGTSGRLSYEQYF.